This T cell receptor beta chain was retrieved from a study of monozygotic twins with inflammatory bowel disease. From germline, CDR1 is SGHRS and CDR2 YFSETQ. The CDR3 consists of 18 residues. TCRdb re-called the 5' RACE reads and shows each CDR3 protein once, DNA omitted. This sample's clone table lists roughly 170,000 distinct CDR3 sequences. The clonotype was recovered from a human donor with ulcerative colitis or Crohn's disease, or a healthy co-twin of an affected twin (not recorded which). The specimen sequenced was blood. This chain joins TRBV5-1 and TRBJ1-3; with no DNA, the TCRdb D assignment of TRBD1 cannot be verified. The CDR3 sequence is CASSSRPTTGIARNTIYF. Combining the CDR3 with reference TRBV5-1 and TRBJ1-3 gives the whole variable domain KAGVTQTPRYLIKTRGQQVTLSCSPISGHRSVSWYQQTPGQGLQFLFEYFSETQRNKGNFPGRFSGRQFSNSRSEMNVSTLELGDSALYLCASSSRPTTGIARNTIYFGEGSWLTVV.